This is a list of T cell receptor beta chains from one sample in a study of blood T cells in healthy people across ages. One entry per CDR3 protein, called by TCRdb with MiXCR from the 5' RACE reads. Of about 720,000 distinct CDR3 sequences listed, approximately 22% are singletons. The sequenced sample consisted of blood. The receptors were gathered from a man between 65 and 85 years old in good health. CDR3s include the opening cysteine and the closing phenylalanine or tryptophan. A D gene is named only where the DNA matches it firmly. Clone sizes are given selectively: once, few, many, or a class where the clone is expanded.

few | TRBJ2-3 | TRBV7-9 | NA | TGTGCCAGCAGCTTAGATGCCCCGGTAAAGCGGTATTTT | CASSLDAPVKRYF
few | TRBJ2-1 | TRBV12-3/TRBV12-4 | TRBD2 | TGTGCCAGCAGTTGGGTTAGCGGGAGTGATGAGCAGTTCTTC | CASSWVSGSDEQFF
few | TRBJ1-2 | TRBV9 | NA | TGTGCCAGCAGCGTAATCCAGGGCTATGGCTACACCTTC | CASSVIQGYGYTF
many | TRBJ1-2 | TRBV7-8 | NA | TGTGCCAGCAGCGCGGGGCAGGGAGGGAACTATGGCTACACCTTC | CASSAGQGGNYGYTF
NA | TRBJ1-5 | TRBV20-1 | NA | TGCAGTGCTAGGGGCAGGGCGGGTCAGCCCCAGCATTTT | CSARGRAGQPQHF
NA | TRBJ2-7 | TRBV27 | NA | TGTGCCAGCAGACCCACAGATCCGGGTACCTACGAGCAGTACTTC | CASRPTDPGTYEQYF
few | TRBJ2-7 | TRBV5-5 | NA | TGTGCCAGCAGCTTGGTACCGGGACGGGGAGTTACCTACGAGCAGTACTTC | CASSLVPGRGVTYEQYF
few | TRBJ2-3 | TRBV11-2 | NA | TGTGCCAGCAGTCATCTCACAGATACGCAGTATTTT | CASSHLTDTQYF
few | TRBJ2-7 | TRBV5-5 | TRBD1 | TGTGCCAGCAGCCCCTGGGACAGGGTTTTCAACGAGCAGTACTTC | CASSPWDRVFNEQYF
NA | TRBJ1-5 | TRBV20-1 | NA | TGCAGTGCTAGAGTGCGGTCTGGGGGCACATGGCCTAATCAGCCCCAGCATTTT | CSARVRSGGTWPNQPQHF
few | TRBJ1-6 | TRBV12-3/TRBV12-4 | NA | TGTGCCAGCAGTTTTGGTTTTCTAGAGAATTCACCCCTCCACTTT | CASSFGFLENSPLHF
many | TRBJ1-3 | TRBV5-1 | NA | TGCGCCAGCAGCCCCGACTCTGGAAACACCATATATTTT | CASSPDSGNTIYF
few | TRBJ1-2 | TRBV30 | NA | TGTGCCTGGAGTGTTTGGCTACTCAGGGGCGGTAACTATGGCTACACCTTC | CAWSVWLLRGGNYGYTF
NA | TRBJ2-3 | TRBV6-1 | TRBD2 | TGTGCCAGCAGCCCGGGACTAGCGCGTCCGAAGGTCACAGATACGCAGTATTTT | CASSPGLARPKVTDTQYF
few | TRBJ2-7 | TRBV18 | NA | TGTGCCAGCTCACCCGGGGCAACATACGAGCAGTACTTC | CASSPGATYEQYF
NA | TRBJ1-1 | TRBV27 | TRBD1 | TGTGCCACCAAGGACAGGGTGAGGAACACTGAAGCTTTCTTT | CATKDRVRNTEAFF
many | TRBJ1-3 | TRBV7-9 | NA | TGTGCCAGCAGCTTAGTCGGGGACACCATATATTTT | CASSLVGDTIYF
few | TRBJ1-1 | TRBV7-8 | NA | TGTGCCAGCAGCCGCCTGGGCGTCGACGGTGAAGCTTTCTTT | CASSRLGVDGEAFF
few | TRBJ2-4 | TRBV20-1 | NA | TGCAGTGCTAGACTAGGGGCCAAAAACATTCAGTACTTC | CSARLGAKNIQYF
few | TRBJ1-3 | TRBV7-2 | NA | TGTGCCAGCAGCTTAGATTTGGGGGACACCATATATTTT | CASSLDLGDTIYF